This TCR beta chain was sequenced in a study of shared clonotypes between healthy human individuals. Sequencing was performed with immunoSEQ multiplex PCR; in TCRdb, only in-frame clones are kept and a portion is missing. Of about 470,000 clones in the sample, roughly 77% were seen once. CDR1 is SQVTM, CDR2 ANQGSEA, per germline. Trimming cost V 5 bases and J 6 bases, with 16 bases left between them. The CDR3 is made up of 13 amino acids. Only Caucasian adults living in Nashville, Tennessee served as donors. The sample comprised PBMCs. This chain connects TRBV29-1 to TRBJ1-2; possible D gene TRBD1, 5 bases. This receptor was identified in a woman between 35 and 50 years old in good health. Some clones in this sample may be carry-over from other donors' samples. The CDR3 coding sequence is TGCAGCGTTCCCCGGGGGGGGGAGAATGGCTACACCTTC. This gives the protein CSVPRGGENGYTF.